This TCR beta chain was obtained from a study of tumor-infiltrating lymphocytes in oesophageal squamous cell carcinoma (dated by TCRdb to about 2016). The germline V gene yields SGHTA for CDR1 and FQGNSA for CDR2. Counted from cysteine to phenylalanine, this CDR3 has 12 amino acids. Of all the DNA, just the CDR3 is kept, 36 bases in frame from base 1. Points on this clonotype: Its target antigen remains unknown. No quality values exist for individual bases; no much larger clone is one base distant.

The protocol used for the library was PCR. Instrument on record: Illumina HiSeq 2000. The public reads were quality trimmed at Q25 with fastp and then assembled into clones with MiXCR by TCRdb, keeping productive beta chains. Identical CDR3 proteins give one entry, which carries the most common genes and DNA. A total of 20,000 to 25,000 distinct CDR3 sequences appear in this sample, 35% to 45% of them only once. Jointly, the top ten make up around an eighth of the sample. The sequencing sample was made of esophageal tumor tissue. The sequence was collected from a male donor with esophageal squamous cell carcinoma. This chain is built from TRBV7-2 and TRBJ2-1, with the D gene not confidently named. The J call may be faulty, since TRBJ2-7 better matches the DNA end. CDR3 reads: CASSFGLGEQYF. The nucleotides read TGTGCCAGCAGCTTCGGGCTCGGCGAGCAGTACTTC.